Presented here are 21 T cell receptor beta chains from one specimen sequenced in a study of T-cell memory formation after mild COVID-19. Via MiXCR, TCRdb re-called the 5' RACE reads, giving one row per CDR3 protein. The top ten hold under 25% of the sample, which has around 390,000 distinct CDR3 sequences, about a sixth seen once. Sequenced sample: PBMCs or a T cell subset sorted from them (not recorded which). These receptors all stem from a man younger than 35 who had mild COVID-19 (a few samples of this study predate the infection). Cell type and time point are not known.

The chain has TRBV5-1 and TRBJ1-4; D ambiguous. From germline, CDR1 is SGHRS and CDR2 YFSETQ. The CDR3 runs to 15 residues. V was pared by 2 bases and J by 5 bases, with 13 bases between. CDR3 DNA: TGCGCCAGCAGCTTAGCAGGCCGCCCGAATGAAAAACTGTTTTTT. It codes for CASSLAGRPNEKLFF.

About this clonotype: This may arise from a read error, as a much more abundant clone is one base away. The chain recombines TRBV5-1 with TRBJ2-2; 7 positions match TRBD2. This CDR3 has 17 amino acids. Germline trimming cut 7 bases from V and 5 bases from J; bases unmatched to any gene: 17. The V gene's germline CDR1 is SGHRS and CDR2 YFSETQ. This CDR3 reads CASCRSLSGAGTGELFF. The CDR3 region has the DNA TGCGCCAGCTGCCGCTCTCTAAGCGGGGCAGGGACCGGGGAGCTGTTTTTT. Full variable domain (remainder filled in from reference TRBV5-1 and TRBJ2-2): KAGVTQTPRYLIKTRGQQVTLSCSPISGHRSVSWYQQTPGQGLQFLFEYFSETQRNKGNFPGRFSGRQFSNSRSEMNVSTLELGDSALYLCASCRSLSGAGTGELFFGEGSRLTVL.

This clonotype was observed a few times. V usage is TRBV20-1 and J usage is TRBJ2-3; a weak D match, TRBD1 (6 bases). Trimming took 2 bases from V and 2 from J, leaving 8 bases between them. Germline assignment: CDR1 DFQATT and CDR2 SNEGSKA (reference sequence). The CDR3 is 13 amino acids. CDR3 coding DNA: TGCAGTGCTAGATGGACAGCCACAGATACGCAGTATTTT. Translation gives CSARWTATDTQYF.

In this sample, this clonotype turned up many times. This chain links TRBV7-3 with TRBJ1-2; D not certain. V lost 4 bases to trimming and J lost 2 bases, with 20 bases between them. In germline, CDR1 is SGHTA, CDR2 FQGTGA. This CDR3 comprises 17 residues. The CDR3 is CASSSLSRLRKNYGYTF. The CDR3 DNA reads TGTGCCAGCAGCTCCCTTTCGAGACTTAGGAAGAACTATGGCTACACCTTC. The full variable domain, with the rest looked up from reference TRBV7-3 and TRBJ1-2, is GAGVSQTPSNKVTEKGKYVELRCDPISGHTALYWYRQSLGQGPEFLIYFQGTGAADDSGLPNDRFFAVRPEGSVSTLKIQRTERGDSAVYLCASSSLSRLRKNYGYTFGSGTRLTVV.

This clonotype appeared a few times. V usage is TRBV18 and J usage is TRBJ1-1; D gene uncertain. The V and J ends lost 7 bases and 5 bases respectively, with 20 bases between them. The germline V gene encodes CDR1 KGHSH and CDR2 LQKENI. The CDR3 consists of 15 residues. The CDR3 DNA sequence: TGTGCCAGCTACCTGGACCCGGTGGGAGGGACTGAAGCTTTCTTT. This codes for CASYLDPVGGTEAFF.

In nucleotides, the CDR3 is TGTGCCAGCAGTTTGGGCCATGGTGGTAATCAGCCCCAGCATTTT. It codes for CASSLGHGGNQPQHF. The chain carries TRBV27 and TRBJ1-5; D is undetermined. The CDR3 covers 15 residues. Trimming stripped 3 bases from V and 4 bases from J, with 13 bases between. The germline gives CDR1 MNHEY, CDR2 SMNVEV (reference sequence).

The table lists this clonotype with a few counts. The CDR3 sequence is CASSQQPKTGNEKLFF. CDR3 in DNA: TGTGCCAGCAGTCAACAACCGAAGACTGGTAATGAAAAACTGTTTTTT. The chain combines TRBV6-2 or TRBV6-3 with TRBJ1-4; D uncertain. The V gene's germline CDR1 is MNHEY and CDR2 SVGEGT. The CDR3 extends over 16 amino acids. Between the trimmed V and J ends, which lost 5 bases and 4 bases, there was a span of 17 bases.

The chain joins TRBV10-3 to TRBJ2-3; 9 positions match TRBD2. Germline V lookup: CDR1 ENHRY, CDR2 SYGVKD. The CDR3 sequence is 14 residues long. V dropped 3 bases and J dropped 4; count of bases not matched to a gene: 2. The CDR3 region is CAISDGGGADTQYF. In DNA, the CDR3 is TGTGCCATCAGTGACGGCGGGGGGGCAGATACGCAGTATTTT.

This clonotype showed up just a few times. V usage is TRBV20-1 and J usage is TRBJ2-7; D is possibly TRBD1 (5 bases). Per germline, CDR1 DFQATT and CDR2 SNEGSKA (reference sequence). The V end lost 3 bases, the J end lost 0 bases, and 12 bases lay between the germline ends. The CDR3 runs to 14 residues. The CDR3 DNA reads TGCAGTGCTAGTTCCCCCCAGGGCTCCTACGAGCAGTACGTC. It specifies CSASSPQGSYEQYV.

The chain couples TRBV2 to TRBJ1-1; no reliable D call. V lost 2 bases to trimming and J lost 1 base, with 8 bases between them. Germline CDR1 and CDR2: SNHLY and FYNNEI. The CDR3 consists of 14 residues. The CDR3 loop reads CASSERRANTEAFF. The CDR3 coding sequence is TGTGCCAGCAGTGAACGCCGGGCGAACACTGAAGCTTTCTTT.

This clonotype was recorded a few times. The chain links TRBV3-1 to TRBJ2-1, with TRBD2 identical over 13 bases. The CDR3 is 15 amino acids. The V gene's germline CDR1 is LGHDT and CDR2 YNNKEL (reference sequence). The trim removed 3 bases at V and 7 bases at J, leaving 3 bases unmatched. The DNA for the CDR3 is TGTGCCAGCAGCCACGGACTAGCGGGGGATAATGAGCAGTTCTTC. It is translated as CASSHGLAGDNEQFF.

V and J are TRBV5-1 and TRBJ2-6; D possibly corresponds to TRBD1 (7 bases). The V gene lost 1 base and the J gene lost 3 bases, with 14 bases spanning the gap. CDR1 and CDR2 (germline): SGHRS, YFSETQ. CDR3 length equals 17 residues. The CDR3 spells CASSLSEGALGANVLTF. The CDR3 bases are TGCGCCAGCAGCTTGTCGGAGGGGGCGCTTGGGGCCAACGTCCTGACTTTC.

This clonotype was recorded many times. This rearrangement joins TRBV5-1 to TRBJ2-4, with 8 bases fitting TRBD1. The CDR3 spans 16 residues. V lost 0 bases to trimming and J lost 5 bases; unmatched junction nucleotides: 7. Germline CDR1 SGHRS, CDR2 YFSETQ. The CDR3: CASSLGLGQDQNIQYF. CDR3 sequence (DNA): TGCGCCAGCAGCTTGGGGTTGGGACAGGACCAAAACATTCAGTACTTC.

The table lists this clonotype with a few counts. This chain joins TRBV11-2 and TRBJ2-5; D not resolved. Trimming pared 8 bases from V and 2 bases from J, leaving 12 bases between. This CDR3 contains 13 residues. The germline V gene has CDR1 SGHAT and CDR2 FQNNGV. The CDR3 reads CASGYGRQETQYF. CDR3 DNA: TGTGCCAGCGGGTACGGACGGCAAGAGACCCAGTACTTC.

Written as DNA, the CDR3 is TGCGCCAGCAGCCCCCCGGACAGAGGGACCCAGTACTTC. Its translation: CASSPPDRGTQYF. The gene calls are TRBV4-1 and TRBJ2-5; TRBD1 might be the D (6 bases). Trimming shortened V by 4 bases and J by 7 bases, and 13 bases separated the two germline ends. The CDR3 length is 13 residues. Per the germline V gene, CDR1 is MGHRA and CDR2 is YSYEKL.

This clonotype was seen only a few times. This chain connects TRBV4-2 to TRBJ2-3, with D perhaps TRBD2 (6 bases). The CDR3 runs to 17 residues. Trimming removed 0 bases at V and 2 bases at J, with 15 bases between. CDR1 and CDR2 (germline): LGHNA, YNFKEQ. The chain's CDR3 is CASSQDGGKRHTDTQYF. Here the CDR3 DNA reads TGTGCCAGCAGCCAAGATGGGGGGAAGAGACACACAGATACGCAGTATTTT.

In this sample, this clonotype turned up a few times. V usage is TRBV3-1 and J usage is TRBJ2-3; maybe TRBD2 (7 bases). Trimming removed 0 bases from V and 1 base from J, with 14 bases in between. The length of the CDR3 is 17 residues. From germline, CDR1 is LGHDT and CDR2 YNNKEL (reference sequence). CDR3 in amino acids: CASSQDLGGRRTDTQYF. CDR3 DNA: TGTGCCAGCAGCCAAGATCTGGGGGGGCGACGCACAGATACGCAGTATTTT.

The table lists this clonotype with a few counts. This chain uses TRBV24-1 with TRBJ1-1, with 8 bases lining up with TRBD1. Looked up from germline, CDR1 is KGHDR and CDR2 is SFDVKD. The CDR3 runs 21 residues. V lost 2 bases to trimming and J lost 3 bases; unmatched junction nucleotides: 22. The CDR3 is CATSDSTKQPGTGLYHTEAFF. DNA for the CDR3: TGTGCCACCAGTGATTCGACCAAACAGCCCGGGACAGGATTATATCACACTGAAGCTTTCTTT.

This clonotype was seen at least ten times. CDR3 residues: CASSQGQGNTGELFF. For the CDR3, the DNA is TGCGCCAGCAGCCAGGGACAGGGAAACACCGGGGAGCTGTTTTTT. J is TRBJ2-2 and V is TRBV5-1, with TRBD1 matching over 9 bases. The junction had 3 bases not matched to a gene; V was cut back by 4 bases and J by 2 bases. The CDR3 spans 15 residues. The germline V gene has CDR1 SGHRS and CDR2 YFSETQ.

The genes are TRBV5-1 and TRBJ2-3, with 10 nucleotides matching TRBD2. The germline V gene has CDR1 SGHRS and CDR2 YFSETQ. The CDR3 is made up of 15 amino acids. Trimming removed 5 bases from V and 1 base from J; junction bases left unmatched: 4. The CDR3, as DNA: TGCGCCAGCAGAGAGGGGACTAGCGGCACAGATACGCAGTATTTT. Translated: CASREGTSGTDTQYF.

This clonotype was observed a few times. The genes are TRBV6-1 and TRBJ2-1; 12 bases are a match to TRBD2. Germline values: CDR1 MNHNS, CDR2 SASEGT. V lost 6 bases to trimming and J lost 4 bases; unmatched junction nucleotides: 10. CDR3 size: 17 residues. The CDR3 coding sequence is TGTGCCAGCAGACCTCGACGACTAGCGGGGGAGTACAATGAGCAGTTCTTC. Translation gives CASRPRRLAGEYNEQFF.